The entry that follows covers one T cell receptor beta chain sequence. In the authors' methods: Amplified reference gene primers provided the basis for estimating nucleated cell counts. Libraries were prepared by immunoSEQ multiplex PCR; TCRdb keeps only in-frame clonotypes and omits some of them. V, J and clone size are those of that table, while D and trimming were read from the DNA. Of under 200,000 clones listed, approximately 80% are singletons. The CDR3 is 17 residues long. The V and J ends lost 1 base and 0 bases respectively, with 15 bases between them. Germline CDR1 is SGHTA and CDR2 is FQGNSA. The source of the sample is a study of blood T cell repertoires in COVID-19.

The receptor comes from a man in his fifties who had recovered from COVID-19. The chain employs TRBV7-2 and TRBJ2-5; possible D gene TRBD1, 5 bases. Sequencing was done on a sample of PBMCs or T cells enriched from blood (not recorded which). The CDR3 here is CASSLGVRALYQETQYF. The CDR3 nucleotides read TGTGCCAGCAGCTTAGGGGTCAGGGCCTTGTACCAAGAGACCCAGTACTTC.